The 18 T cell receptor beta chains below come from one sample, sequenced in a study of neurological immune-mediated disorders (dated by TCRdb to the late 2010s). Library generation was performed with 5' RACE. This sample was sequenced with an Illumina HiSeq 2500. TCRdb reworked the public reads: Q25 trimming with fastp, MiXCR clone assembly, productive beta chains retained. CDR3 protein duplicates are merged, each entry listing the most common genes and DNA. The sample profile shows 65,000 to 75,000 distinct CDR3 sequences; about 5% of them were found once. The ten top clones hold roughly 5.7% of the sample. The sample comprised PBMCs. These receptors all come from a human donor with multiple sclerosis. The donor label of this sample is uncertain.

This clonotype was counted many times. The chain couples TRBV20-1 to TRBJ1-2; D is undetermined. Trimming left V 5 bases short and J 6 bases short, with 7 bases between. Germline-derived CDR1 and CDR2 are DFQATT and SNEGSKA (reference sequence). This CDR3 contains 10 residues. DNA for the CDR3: TGCAGTGCTCCTCAAAATGGCTACACCTTC. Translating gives CSAPQNGYTF.

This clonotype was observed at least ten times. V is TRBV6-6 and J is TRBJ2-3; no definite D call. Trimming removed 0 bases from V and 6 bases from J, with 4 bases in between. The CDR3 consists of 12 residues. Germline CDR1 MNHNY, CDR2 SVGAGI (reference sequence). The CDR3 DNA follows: TGTGCCAGCAGTTACTCAAGGGATACGCAGTATTTT. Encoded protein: CASSYSRDTQYF.

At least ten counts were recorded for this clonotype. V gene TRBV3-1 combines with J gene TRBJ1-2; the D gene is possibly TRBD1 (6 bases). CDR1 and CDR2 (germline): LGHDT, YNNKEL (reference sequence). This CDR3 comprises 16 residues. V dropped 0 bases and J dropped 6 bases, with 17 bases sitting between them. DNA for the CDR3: TGTGCCAGCAGCCAAGATTTTGGGGGGCGACCCCATGGCTACACCTTC. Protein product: CASSQDFGGRPHGYTF.

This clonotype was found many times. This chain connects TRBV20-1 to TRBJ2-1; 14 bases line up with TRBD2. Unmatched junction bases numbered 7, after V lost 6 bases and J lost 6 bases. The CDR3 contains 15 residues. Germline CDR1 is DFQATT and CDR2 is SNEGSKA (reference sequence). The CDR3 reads CSADRGTSGGNEQFF. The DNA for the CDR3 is TGCAGTGCGGACCGGGGGACTAGCGGGGGCAATGAGCAGTTCTTC.

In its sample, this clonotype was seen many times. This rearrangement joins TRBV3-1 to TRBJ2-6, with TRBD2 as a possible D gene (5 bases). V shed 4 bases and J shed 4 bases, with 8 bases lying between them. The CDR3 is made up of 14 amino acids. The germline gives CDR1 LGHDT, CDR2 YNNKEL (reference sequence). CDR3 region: CASSLGVGANVLTF. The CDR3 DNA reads TGTGCCAGCAGCCTCGGGGTGGGGGCCAACGTCCTGACTTTC.

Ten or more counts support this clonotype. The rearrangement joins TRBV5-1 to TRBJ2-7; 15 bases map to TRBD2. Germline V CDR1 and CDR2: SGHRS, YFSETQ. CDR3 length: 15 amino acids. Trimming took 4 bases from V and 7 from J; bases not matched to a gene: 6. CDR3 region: CASSQGLAGGLEQYF. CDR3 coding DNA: TGCGCCAGCAGCCAAGGACTAGCGGGGGGGCTTGAGCAGTACTTC.

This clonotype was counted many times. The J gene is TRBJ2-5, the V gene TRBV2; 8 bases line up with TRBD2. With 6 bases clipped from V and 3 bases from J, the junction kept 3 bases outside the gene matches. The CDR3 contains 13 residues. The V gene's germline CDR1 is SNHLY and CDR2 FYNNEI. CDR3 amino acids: CASSTSGEETQYF. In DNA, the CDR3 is TGTGCCAGCAGCACTAGCGGCGAAGAGACCCAGTACTTC. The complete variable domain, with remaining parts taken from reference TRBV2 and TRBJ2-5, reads EPEVTQTPSHQVTQMGQEVILRCVPISNHLYFYWYRQILGQKVEFLVSFYNNEISEKSEIFDDQFSVERPDGSNFTLKIRSTKLEDSAMYFCASSTSGEETQYFGPGTRLLVL.

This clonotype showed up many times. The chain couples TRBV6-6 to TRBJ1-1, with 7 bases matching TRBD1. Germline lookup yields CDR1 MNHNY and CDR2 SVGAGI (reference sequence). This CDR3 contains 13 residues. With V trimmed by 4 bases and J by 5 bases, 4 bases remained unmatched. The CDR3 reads CASSLTGTTEAFF. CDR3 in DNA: TGTGCCAGCAGTTTGACAGGGACGACTGAAGCTTTCTTT.

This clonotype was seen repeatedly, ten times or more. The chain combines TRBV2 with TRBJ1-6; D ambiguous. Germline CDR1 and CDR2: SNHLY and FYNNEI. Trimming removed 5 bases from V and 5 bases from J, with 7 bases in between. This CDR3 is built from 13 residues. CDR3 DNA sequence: TGTGCCAGCAGTAGGGCAGATAATTCACCCCTCCACTTT. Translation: CASSRADNSPLHF.

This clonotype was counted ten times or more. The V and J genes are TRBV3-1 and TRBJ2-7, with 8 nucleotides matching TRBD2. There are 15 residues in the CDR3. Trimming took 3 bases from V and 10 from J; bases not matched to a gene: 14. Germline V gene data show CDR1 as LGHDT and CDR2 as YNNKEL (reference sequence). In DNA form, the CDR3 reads TGTGCCAGCAGCCAGCTAAGCGGGGGACAAGGGGAACAGTACTTC. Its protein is CASSQLSGGQGEQYF.

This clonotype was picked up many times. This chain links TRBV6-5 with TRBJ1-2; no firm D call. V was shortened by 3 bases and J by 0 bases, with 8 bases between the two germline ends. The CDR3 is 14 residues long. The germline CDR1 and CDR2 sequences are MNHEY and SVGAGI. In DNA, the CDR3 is TGTGCCAGCAGTTATATGGGTTCTAACTATGGCTACACCTTC. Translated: CASSYMGSNYGYTF.

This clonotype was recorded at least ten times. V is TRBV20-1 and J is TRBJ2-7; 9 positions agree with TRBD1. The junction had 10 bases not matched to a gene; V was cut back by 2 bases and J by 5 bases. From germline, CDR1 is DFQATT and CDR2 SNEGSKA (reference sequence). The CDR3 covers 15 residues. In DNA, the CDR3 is TGCAGTGCTAGACAGCGGGACAGGGCTTTCGACGAGCAGTACTTC. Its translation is CSARQRDRAFDEQYF.

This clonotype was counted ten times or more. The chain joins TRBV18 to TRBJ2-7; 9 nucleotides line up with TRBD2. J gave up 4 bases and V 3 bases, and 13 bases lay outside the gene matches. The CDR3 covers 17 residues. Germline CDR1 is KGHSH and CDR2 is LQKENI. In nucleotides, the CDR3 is TGTGCCAGCTCACCGATCCCAGGACAGCGGGGGGCTTACGAGCAGTACTTC. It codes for CASSPIPGQRGAYEQYF.

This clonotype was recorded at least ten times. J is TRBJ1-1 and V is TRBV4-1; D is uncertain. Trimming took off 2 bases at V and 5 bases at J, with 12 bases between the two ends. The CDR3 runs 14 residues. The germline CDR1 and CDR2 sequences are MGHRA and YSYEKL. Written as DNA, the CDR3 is TGCGCCAGCAGCCAACAGAGTCTGAGGACTGAAGCTTTCTTT. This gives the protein CASSQQSLRTEAFF.

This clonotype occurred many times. The CDR3 reads CSARVPSRGGYTF. The CDR3 DNA follows: TGCAGTGCTAGAGTACCTTCCCGAGGCGGCTACACCTTC. The chain employs TRBV20-1 and TRBJ1-2, with D uncertain. The germline gives CDR1 DFQATT, CDR2 SNEGSKA (reference sequence). The length of the CDR3 is 13 residues. Trimming took off 1 base at V and 8 bases at J, with 14 bases between the two ends.

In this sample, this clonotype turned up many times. CDR3 nucleotides: TGCGCCAGCAGCCGAATAAGGGGGGAAAATTCACCCCTCCACTTT. Translating it yields CASSRIRGENSPLHF. The chain recombines TRBV4-1 with TRBJ1-6; TRBD1 is a possible D gene (6 bases). From germline, CDR1 is MGHRA and CDR2 YSYEKL. V dropped 4 bases and J dropped 7 bases, with 14 bases sitting between them. The CDR3 runs to 15 residues.

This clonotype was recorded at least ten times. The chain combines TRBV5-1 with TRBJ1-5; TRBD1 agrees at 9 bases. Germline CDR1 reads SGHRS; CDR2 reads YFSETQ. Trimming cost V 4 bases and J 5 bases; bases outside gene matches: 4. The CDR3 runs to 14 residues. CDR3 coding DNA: TGCGCCAGCAGCCCGGGACAGGGTCATCAGCCCCAGCATTTT. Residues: CASSPGQGHQPQHF.

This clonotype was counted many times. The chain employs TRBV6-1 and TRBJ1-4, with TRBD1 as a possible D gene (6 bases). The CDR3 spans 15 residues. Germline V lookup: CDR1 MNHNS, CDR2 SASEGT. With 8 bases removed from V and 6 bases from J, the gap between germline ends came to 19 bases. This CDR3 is CASSLGGGGDEKLFF. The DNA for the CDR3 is TGTGCCAGCTCCCTCGGAGGGGGGGGGGATGAAAAACTGTTTTTT.